This TCR beta chain is from a study of shared clonotypes between healthy human individuals. Generated by immunoSEQ multiplex PCR, the TCRdb table keeps only in-frame clones and is missing some. The sample carries some 1 million clones, about 75% recorded once. The junction had 6 bases not matched to a gene; V was cut back by 1 base and J by 0 bases. The CDR3 contains 18 residues. The germline gives CDR1 SGHDT, CDR2 YYEEEE. The sequence derives from a man younger than 35 in good health. V gene TRBV5-6 combines with J gene TRBJ2-7; the match to TRBD2 covers 14 bases. Sequencing used memory CD4+ T cells sorted from blood. Subset meaning: CD45RA-negative fraction. CDR3 region: CASSLQTGLAGVSYEQYF. CDR3 nucleotides: TGTGCCAGCAGCTTGCAAACGGGACTAGCGGGGGTCTCCTACGAGCAGTACTTC.